The T cell receptor beta chain under discussion was sequenced for a study of identical twins. V was cut by 5 bases and J by 10 bases, with 8 bases left in between. Germline V CDR1 and CDR2: SGHTA, FQGNSA. CDR3 size: 10 residues. TCRdb processed the 5' RACE reads anew with MiXCR; each CDR3 protein has one entry. The sample includes about 720,000 distinct CDR3 sequences, over 15% of them seen just once. This clonotype was seen a handful of times. In addition, the sample was reused for a study of T cells expressing NK-cell markers. This second report adds: Several experiments confined sorting to alpha-beta TCR T cells with an anti-gamma-delta TCR antibody.

The rearrangement joins TRBV7-2 to TRBJ1-1; no firm D call. This clonotype originated in a young woman in good health. Sequencing was done on a sample of PBMCs. CDR3: CASSQALAFF. The CDR3 DNA sequence: TGTGCCAGCAGCCAGGCCCTAGCTTTCTTT.